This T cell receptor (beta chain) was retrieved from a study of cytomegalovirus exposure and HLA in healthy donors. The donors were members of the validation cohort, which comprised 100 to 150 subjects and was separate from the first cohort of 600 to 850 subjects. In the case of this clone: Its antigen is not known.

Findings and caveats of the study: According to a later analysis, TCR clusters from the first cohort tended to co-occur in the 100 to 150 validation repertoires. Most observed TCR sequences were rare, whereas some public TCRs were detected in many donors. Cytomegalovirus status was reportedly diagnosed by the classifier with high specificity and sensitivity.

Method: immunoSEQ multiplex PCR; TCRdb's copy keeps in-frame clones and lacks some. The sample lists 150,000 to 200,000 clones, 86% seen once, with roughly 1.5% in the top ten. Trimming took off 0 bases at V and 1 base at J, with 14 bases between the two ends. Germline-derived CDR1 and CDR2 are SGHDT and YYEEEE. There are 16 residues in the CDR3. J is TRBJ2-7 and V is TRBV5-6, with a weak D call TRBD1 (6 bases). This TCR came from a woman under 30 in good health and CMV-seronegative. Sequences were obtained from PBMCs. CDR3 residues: CASSLGPGVKSYEQYF. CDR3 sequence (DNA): TGTGCCAGCAGCTTGGGGCCAGGGGTGAAATCCTACGAGCAGTACTTC.